This T cell receptor (beta chain) was recorded in a study of shared clonotypes between healthy human individuals. Study-wide results and caveats: Around 5% of naive CD4 clonotypes were common to several donors. Having only a few donors restricted how much genetic and exposure-history diversity was captured.

Per the original data handling: ImmunoSEQ junction-only sequences lacked quality scores, so their filtering differed. Profiled with immunoSEQ multiplex PCR; TCRdb holds only in-frame clones, not every one. The V and J calls and the clone size are those of that table, but D and trimming were determined from the DNA. The sample lists about 600,000 clones; approximately 97% were seen once. V lost 4 bases and J 1 base, leaving 8 bases between the germline ends. Germline CDR1 SGHRS, CDR2 YFSETQ. The CDR3 sequence is 13 residues long. For this clone: Its antigen is as yet unknown. Other nucleotide sequences from this sample produce the same CDR3.

The sample taken for sequencing was naive CD4+ T cells sorted from blood. Subset described: CD45RA+ positively selected. J is TRBJ1-1 and V is TRBV5-1, with D unclear. The sequence derives from a woman aged 25 to 39 in good health. This CDR3 is CASSPDGNTEAFF. The CDR3 DNA reads TGCGCCAGCAGCCCAGACGGGAACACTGAAGCTTTCTTT. Filled out from reference TRBV5-1 and TRBJ1-1, the complete variable domain reads KAGVTQTPRYLIKTRGQQVTLSCSPISGHRSVSWYQQTPGQGLQFLFEYFSETQRNKGNFPGRFSGRQFSNSRSEMNVSTLELGDSALYLCASSPDGNTEAFFGQGTRLTVV.